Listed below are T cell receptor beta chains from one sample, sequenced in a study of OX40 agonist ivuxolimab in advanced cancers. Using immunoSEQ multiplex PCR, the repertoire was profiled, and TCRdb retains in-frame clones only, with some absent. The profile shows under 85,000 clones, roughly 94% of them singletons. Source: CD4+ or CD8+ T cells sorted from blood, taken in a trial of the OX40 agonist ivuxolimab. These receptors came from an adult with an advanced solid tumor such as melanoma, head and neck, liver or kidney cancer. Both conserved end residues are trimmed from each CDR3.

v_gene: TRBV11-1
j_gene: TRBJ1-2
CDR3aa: ASSSSFLTGGNGYT

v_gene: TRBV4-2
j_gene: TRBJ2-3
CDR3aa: ASSLRIAGNTDTQY

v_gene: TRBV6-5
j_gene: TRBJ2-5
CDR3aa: ASSYSPIQETQY

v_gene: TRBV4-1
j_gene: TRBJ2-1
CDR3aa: ASSPGTSGNNEQF

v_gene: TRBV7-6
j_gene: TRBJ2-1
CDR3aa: ASSLGIAGDPLGMSYNEQF

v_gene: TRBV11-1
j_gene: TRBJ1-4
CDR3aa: ASSTVNEKLF

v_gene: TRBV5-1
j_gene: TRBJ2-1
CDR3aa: ASRGGRGDEQF

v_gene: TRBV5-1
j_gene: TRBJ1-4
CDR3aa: ASSTDISPNEKLF

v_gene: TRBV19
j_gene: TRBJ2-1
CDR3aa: ASSRGQYNEQF

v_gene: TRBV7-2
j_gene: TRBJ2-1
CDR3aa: ASSLVAGAPRNEQF

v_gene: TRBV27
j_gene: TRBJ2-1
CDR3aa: ASKTAYNEQF

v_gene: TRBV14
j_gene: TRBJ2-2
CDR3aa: ASSHAGANTGELF

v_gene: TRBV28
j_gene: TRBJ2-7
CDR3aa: ASRSLSSYEQY

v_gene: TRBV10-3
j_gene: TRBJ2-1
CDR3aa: AISESLAGPPGGEQF

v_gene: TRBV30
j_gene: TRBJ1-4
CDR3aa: AWRSGVEKLF

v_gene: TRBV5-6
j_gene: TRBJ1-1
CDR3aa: ASSFGQIDTEAF

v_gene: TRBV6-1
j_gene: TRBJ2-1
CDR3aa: ASSEVASENNEQF

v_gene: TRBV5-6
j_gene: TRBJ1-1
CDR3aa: ASSLVNTEAF

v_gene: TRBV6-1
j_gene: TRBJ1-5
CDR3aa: ASSENGNQPQH

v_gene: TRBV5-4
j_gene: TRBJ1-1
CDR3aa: ASSFAGGAGEAF

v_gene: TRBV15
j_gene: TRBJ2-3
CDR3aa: ATSRVPREATDTQY

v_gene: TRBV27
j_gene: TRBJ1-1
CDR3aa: ASLPEGNTEAF

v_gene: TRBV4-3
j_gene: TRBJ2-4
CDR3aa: ASSQGIRTGGNKVAKNIQY

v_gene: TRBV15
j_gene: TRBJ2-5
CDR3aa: ATSSSRGMATQY

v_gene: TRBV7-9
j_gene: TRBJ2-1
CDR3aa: ASSLARGSYNEQF

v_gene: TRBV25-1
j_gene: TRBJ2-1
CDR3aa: ASSVYNEQF

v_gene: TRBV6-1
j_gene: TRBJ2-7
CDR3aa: ASSGIGRAYEQY

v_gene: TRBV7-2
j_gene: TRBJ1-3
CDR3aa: ASSLSTPDRFSGNTIY

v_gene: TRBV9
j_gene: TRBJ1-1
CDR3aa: ASSGRQGNTEAF

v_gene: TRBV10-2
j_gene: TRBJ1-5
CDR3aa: ASSDKGFSRQPQH

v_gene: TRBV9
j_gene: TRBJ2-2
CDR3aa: ASSVPNTGELF

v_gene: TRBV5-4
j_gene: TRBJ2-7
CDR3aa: ASSLGPRGEQY

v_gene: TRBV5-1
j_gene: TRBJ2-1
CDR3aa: ASSLAREGDEQF

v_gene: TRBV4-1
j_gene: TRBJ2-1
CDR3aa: ASSQEYRDNYNEQF

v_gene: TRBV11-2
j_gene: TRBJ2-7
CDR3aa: ASSPGTSGYEQY

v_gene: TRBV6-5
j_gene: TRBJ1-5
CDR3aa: ASSYSGQNQPQH

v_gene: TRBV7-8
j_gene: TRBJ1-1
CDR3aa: ASSWDRGSTQNTEAF

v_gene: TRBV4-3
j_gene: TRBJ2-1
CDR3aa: ASSQDASRSGILNEQF